What follows describes a single T cell receptor (beta chain). This entry comes from a study of blood T cell repertoires in COVID-19. Measured with immunoSEQ multiplex PCR; TCRdb has only the in-frame clones, and not every one. The sample carries approximately 47,000 clones, 90% recorded once. V dropped 2 bases and J dropped 6 bases, with 25 bases sitting between them. CDR3 length: 19 residues. The germline CDR1 and CDR2 sequences are MNHNS and SASEGT. This chain uses TRBV6-1 with TRBJ1-4; a weak D match, TRBD1 (6 bases). Sequenced input: peripheral blood. The sequence was collected from a man aged 70 or older with active COVID-19. CDR3 region: CASSEPPTGWSAGHEKLFF. Written as DNA, the CDR3 is TGTGCCAGCAGTGAACCCCCCACAGGGTGGTCGGCCGGTCATGAAAAACTGTTTTTT.